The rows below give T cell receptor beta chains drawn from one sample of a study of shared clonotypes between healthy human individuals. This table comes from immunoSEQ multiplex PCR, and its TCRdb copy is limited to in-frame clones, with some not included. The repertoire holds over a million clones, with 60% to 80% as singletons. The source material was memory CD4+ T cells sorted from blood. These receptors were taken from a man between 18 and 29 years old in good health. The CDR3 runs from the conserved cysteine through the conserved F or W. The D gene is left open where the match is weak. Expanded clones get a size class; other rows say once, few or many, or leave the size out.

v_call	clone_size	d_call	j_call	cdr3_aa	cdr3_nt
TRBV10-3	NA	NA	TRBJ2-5	CAIRGGGETQYF	TGTGCCATCCGGGGAGGAGGGGAGACCCAGTACTTC
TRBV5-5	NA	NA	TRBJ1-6	CARPDGTGYNSPLHF	TGTGCCAGGCCCGACGGGACGGGTTATAATTCACCCCTCCACTTT
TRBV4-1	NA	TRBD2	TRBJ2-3	CASSPLAGGRQDTQYF	TGCGCCAGCAGCCCCTTAGCGGGGGGGCGTCAAGATACGCAGTATTTT
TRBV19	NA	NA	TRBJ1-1	CASSSRFENTEAFF	TGTGCCAGTAGCAGCAGGTTTGAGAACACTGAAGCTTTCTTT
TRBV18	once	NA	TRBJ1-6	CASSEDLNSPLHF	TGTGCCAGCTCCGAGGACCTTAATTCACCCCTCCACTTT
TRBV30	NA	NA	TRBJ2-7	CAWDSSSYEQYF	TGTGCCTGGGACAGTTCCTCCTACGAGCAGTACTTC
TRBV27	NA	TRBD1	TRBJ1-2	CASSPRQGANGYTF	TGTGCCAGCAGTCCCCGACAGGGGGCGAACGGCTACACCTTC
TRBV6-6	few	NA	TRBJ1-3	CASSYSEETGNTIYF	TGTGCCAGCAGTTACTCTGAAGAAACCGGAAACACCATATATTTT
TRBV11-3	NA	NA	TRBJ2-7	CASSFDPGGEQYF	TGTGCCAGCAGCTTTGACCCGGGCGGAGAGCAGTACTTC
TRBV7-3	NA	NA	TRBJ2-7	CASSPGLNRNEQYF	TGTGCCAGCAGCCCGGGACTGAACAGGAACGAGCAGTACTTC
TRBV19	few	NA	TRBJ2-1	CASSIGQGSVYNEQFF	TGTGCCAGTAGTATAGGACAAGGGAGCGTCTACAATGAGCAGTTCTTC
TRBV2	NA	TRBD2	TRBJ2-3	CASSERASGTTDTQYF	TGTGCCAGCAGTGAACGGGCTAGCGGGACCACAGATACGCAGTATTTT
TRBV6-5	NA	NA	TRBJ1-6	CASSAGRARNSPLHF	TGTGCCAGCAGTGCCGGGAGGGCCCGTAATTCACCCCTCCACTTT
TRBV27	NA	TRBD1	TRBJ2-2	CASSPTGGPTGELFF	TGTGCCAGCAGTCCAACAGGGGGCCCCACCGGGGAGCTGTTTTTT
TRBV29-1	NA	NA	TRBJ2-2	CSVHDSPGAPNTGELFF	TGCAGCGTCCATGACTCTCCGGGGGCCCCGAACACCGGGGAGCTGTTTTTT
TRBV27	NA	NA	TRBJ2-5	CASRAWADQETQYF	TGTGCCAGCCGTGCGTGGGCCGACCAAGAGACCCAGTACTTC
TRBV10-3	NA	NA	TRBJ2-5	CAISDGRGGETQYF	TGTGCCATCAGTGACGGCAGGGGAGGGGAGACCCAGTACTTC
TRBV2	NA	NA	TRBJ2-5	CASSRGIQETQYF	TGTGCCAGCAGTAGAGGTATCCAAGAGACCCAGTACTTC
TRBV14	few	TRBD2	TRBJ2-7	CASSLGLAGGTHEQYF	TGTGCCAGCAGCCTCGGACTAGCGGGGGGGACCCACGAGCAGTACTTC
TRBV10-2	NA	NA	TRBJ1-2	CASSDLGYGYTF	TGCGCCAGCAGTGATTTGGGCTATGGCTACACCTTC
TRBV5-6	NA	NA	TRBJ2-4	CASGGAKNIQYF	TGTGCCAGCGGGGGAGCCAAAAACATTCAGTACTTC
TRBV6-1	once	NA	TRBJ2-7	CASRTGEGTYEQYF	TGTGCCAGCAGAACCGGGGAAGGGACCTACGAGCAGTACTTC
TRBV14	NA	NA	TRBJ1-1	CASRKGGNTEAFF	TGTGCCAGCAGGAAAGGGGGGAACACTGAAGCTTTCTTT
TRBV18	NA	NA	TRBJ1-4	CASSPDRSEKLFF	TGTGCCAGCTCTCCCGATAGGAGTGAAAAACTGTTTTTT
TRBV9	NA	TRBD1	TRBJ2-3	CASSVAGTGHTDTQYF	TGTGCCAGCAGCGTTGCCGGGACAGGCCACACAGATACGCAGTATTTT
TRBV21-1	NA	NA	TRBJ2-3	CASSKCRIRTDTQYF	TGTGCCAGCAGCAAATGTAGGATTAGGACAGATACGCAGTATTTT
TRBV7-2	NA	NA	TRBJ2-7	CASSSSPRTASYEQYF	TGTGCCAGCAGCTCCTCACCCAGGACAGCCTCCTACGAGCAGTACTTC
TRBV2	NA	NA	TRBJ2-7	CASRGGGYEQYF	TGTGCCAGCAGGGGGGGTGGCTACGAGCAGTACTTC
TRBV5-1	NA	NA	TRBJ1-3	CASSLDGDTGNTIYF	TGCGCCAGCAGCTTAGACGGGGATACTGGAAACACCATATATTTT
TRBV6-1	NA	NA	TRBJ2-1	CASTRGAYNEQFF	TGTGCCAGTACCAGGGGGGCCTACAATGAGCAGTTCTTC
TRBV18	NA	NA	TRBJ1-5	CASSGSQGQNNQPQHF	TGTGCCAGCTCAGGGTCTCAGGGCCAGAACAATCAGCCCCAGCATTTT